This T cell receptor (beta chain) was observed in a study of CD8 T cells in Susac syndrome. Study-wide points: An acknowledgment was made by the study that its TCR sequencing and HLA analysis involved relatively few individuals.

Controls were healthy donors (matched for age and sex). Negative isolation was applied to CD8+ and CD4+ T cells, and FACS enrichment was applied to TEMRA cells. Random hexamers served to reverse transcribe about 0.5 to 1 ug RNA. An immunoSEQ multiplex PCR amplified TCR beta CDR3 over 54 Vbeta and 13 Jbeta. Using its own MiXCR run on the immunoSEQ multiplex PCR reads, TCRdb lists one record per CDR3 protein. This sample has approximately 190,000 distinct CDR3 sequences; roughly 92% occur once, and the top ten carry around 0.096%. As concerns this clonotype: Antigen unknown.

V lost 0 bases and J lost 6; bases outside the gene matches: 9. Germline CDR1 and CDR2: MNHEY and SVGAGI. This CDR3 comprises 16 residues. V is TRBV6-5 and J is TRBJ2-5; TRBD2 matches 8 bases. Sequencing was performed on CD4+ T cells from PBMCs. This receptor was identified in a human donor in good health. Written as DNA, the CDR3 is TGTGCCAGCAGTTACTCGTGGACGGGGGGGTCAAAGACCCAGTACTTC. Amino acids: CASSYSWTGGSKTQYF.